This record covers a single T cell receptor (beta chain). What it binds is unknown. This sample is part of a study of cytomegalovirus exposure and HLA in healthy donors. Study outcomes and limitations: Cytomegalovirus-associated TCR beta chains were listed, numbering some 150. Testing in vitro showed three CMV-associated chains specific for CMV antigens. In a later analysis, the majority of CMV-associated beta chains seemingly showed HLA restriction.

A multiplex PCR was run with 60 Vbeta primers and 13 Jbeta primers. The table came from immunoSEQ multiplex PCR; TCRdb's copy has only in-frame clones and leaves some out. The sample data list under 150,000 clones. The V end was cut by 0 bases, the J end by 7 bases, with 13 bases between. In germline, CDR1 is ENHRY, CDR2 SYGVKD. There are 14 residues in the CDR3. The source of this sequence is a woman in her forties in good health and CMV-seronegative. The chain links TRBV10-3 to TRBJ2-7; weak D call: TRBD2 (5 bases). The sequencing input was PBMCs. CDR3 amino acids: CAISESPGEEEQYV. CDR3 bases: TGTGCCATCAGTGAGTCGCCCGGGGAAGAGGAGCAGTACGTC.